The source of this TCR beta chain is a study of technical replicates of blood from a handful of donors. The CDR3 length is 12 residues. Germline values: CDR1 SGHNT, CDR2 YENEEA. The ends lost 9 bases at V and 5 bases at J; junction bases unmatched: 4. Here immunoSEQ multiplex PCR was the method, and the copy in TCRdb shows in-frame clones only, minus some. This sample has tens of thousands of clones, with around 90% found just once. Material: T cells isolated from PBMCs. This TCR derives from a human donor in good health. The J gene is TRBJ2-1, the V gene TRBV11-3; 7 positions match TRBD1. This CDR3 is CASGDRDNEQFF. DNA of the CDR3: TGTGCCAGTGGGGACAGAGACAATGAGCAGTTCTTC. The entire variable domain, with the rest obtained from reference TRBV11-3 and TRBJ2-1, is as follows: EAGVVQSPRYKIIEKKQPVAFWCNPISGHNTLYWYLQNLGQGPELLIRYENEEAVDDSQLPKDRFSAERLKGVDSTLKIQPAELGDSAVYLCASGDRDNEQFFGPGTRLTVL.